The present T cell receptor (beta chain) was sequenced within a study of blood T cell repertoires in COVID-19. Whole-study context: The samples span acute and convalescent COVID-19 from the United States, Italy and Spain.

This CDR3 has 13 amino acids. Germline V gives CDR1 MNHEY, CDR2 SVGEGT. V was shortened by 4 bases and J by 4 bases, with 10 bases between the two germline ends. Using immunoSEQ multiplex PCR, the repertoire was profiled, and TCRdb retains in-frame clones only, with some absent. Of over 200,000 clones listed, approximately 90% are singletons. Sequenced: PBMCs or T cells enriched from blood (not recorded which). This receptor was identified in a man aged 35-49 years who had recovered from COVID-19. The chain carries TRBV6-2 or TRBV6-3 and TRBJ1-2; a weak D match, TRBD1 (5 bases). CDR3 residues: CASSLQESYGYTF. The CDR3 DNA reads TGTGCCAGCAGTTTACAGGAGTCCTATGGCTACACCTTC.